This entry lists 11 T cell receptor beta chains sequenced from one sample in a study of T cell changes during pregnancy in multiple sclerosis. The protocol was immunoSEQ multiplex PCR, while the TCRdb copy is restricted to in-frame clones and leaves out a portion. The data contain roughly 34,000 clones, 90% of them singletons. The sequences come from CD4+ T cells from peripheral blood mononuclear cells, collected in the second trimester of pregnancy. Source of these receptors: a female donor in good health, enrolled as a control in a pregnancy study.

J is TRBJ2-5 and V is TRBV19; 13 positions match TRBD2. V trimming: 3 bases; J trimming: 3 bases; junction bases outside the gene matches: 1. Germline-derived CDR1 and CDR2 are LNHDA and SQIVND (reference sequence). CDR3 size: 15 residues. The CDR3 reads CASSIGLAGEETQYF. The CDR3 DNA is TGTGCCAGTAGTATTGGACTAGCGGGGGAAGAGACCCAGTACTTC.

This sequence joins TRBV9 and TRBJ1-2, with 10 positions matching TRBD1. Germline lookup yields CDR1 SGDLS and CDR2 YYNGEE. The CDR3 runs 16 residues. Germline trimming cut 0 bases from V and 8 bases from J; bases unmatched to any gene: 10. This CDR3 is CASSVAPGTGEGGYTF. In DNA form, the CDR3 reads TGTGCCAGCAGCGTAGCACCTGGGACAGGGGAAGGAGGCTACACCTTC.

The J gene is TRBJ1-1, the V gene TRBV5-1, with 7 bases lining up with TRBD1. Germline assignment: CDR1 SGHRS and CDR2 YFSETQ. This CDR3 has 15 amino acids. The ends lost 3 bases at V and 1 base at J; junction bases unmatched: 6. The CDR3 DNA sequence: TGCGCCAGCAGCTCGGCAGGGACAGCGAACACTGAAGCTTTCTTT. Its protein is CASSSAGTANTEAFF.

The table lists this clone with a count of one. V gene TRBV19 combines with J gene TRBJ1-5; 7 bases are shared with TRBD1. The CDR3 covers 11 residues. The germline V gene encodes CDR1 LNHDA and CDR2 SQIVND (reference sequence). Trimming took 7 bases from V and 11 from J; bases not matched to a gene: 5. In DNA form, the CDR3 reads TGTGCCAGTAATTCCGACAGGGCCCAGCATTTT. It is translated as CASNSDRAQHF.

V gene TRBV6-5 combines with J gene TRBJ2-7; 7 bases fit TRBD2. J lost 4 bases, V lost 0 bases, and 6 bases had no gene match. The CDR3 covers 15 residues. CDR1 and CDR2 from the germline V gene are MNHEY and SVGAGI. This CDR3 is CASSYSGRESYEQYF. The CDR3 nucleotides read TGTGCCAGCAGTTACTCTGGGCGGGAGTCTTACGAGCAGTACTTC.

This clone was seen only once. V and J are TRBV30 and TRBJ1-6, with TRBD1 matching over 7 bases. This CDR3 is 11 amino acids long. Germline V gives CDR1 GTSNPN, CDR2 SVGIG (reference sequence). The CDR3 sequence is CVGTANVPLHF. The CDR3 DNA reads TGTGTCGGGACAGCCAACGTACCCCTCCACTTT.

The chain carries TRBV25-1 and TRBJ1-2; D remains ambiguous. CDR3 length equals 12 residues. V shed 7 bases and J shed 1 base, with 7 bases lying between them. CDR1 is MGHDK, CDR2 SYGVNS, per germline. The CDR3 region is CASTTSNYGYTF. In DNA, the CDR3 is TGTGCCAGCACGACTAGTAACTATGGCTACACCTTC.

The chain employs TRBV7-9 and TRBJ1-2; TRBD1 is a possible D gene (5 bases). The germline V gene has CDR1 SEHNR and CDR2 FQNEAQ (reference sequence). CDR3 length: 14 residues. The germline V and J ends were trimmed by 2 bases and 6 bases, with 13 bases remaining between them. The CDR3 coding sequence is TGTGCCAGCAGCTTACCAGGGCAGTTCCATGGCTACACCTTC. It codes for CASSLPGQFHGYTF.

The V call is TRBV10-3, the J call TRBJ2-2; tentatively, D is TRBD1 (6 bases). CDR1 is ENHRY, CDR2 SYGVKD, per germline. This CDR3 is built from 16 residues. Trimming left V 3 bases short and J 2 bases short, with 13 bases between. CDR3 coding DNA: TGTGCCATCAGTGAACGTTTACAGGGAAACACCGGGGAGCTGTTTTTT. This sequence encodes CAISERLQGNTGELFF.

In this sample, this clone turned up a few times. V and J are TRBV7-2 and TRBJ2-5; possible D gene TRBD2, 7 bases. Between the trimmed V and J ends, which lost 8 bases and 5 bases, there was a span of 18 bases. Germline V gene sequence: CDR1 SGHTA, CDR2 FQGNSA. The CDR3 length is 14 residues. The CDR3 DNA reads as TGTGCCAGCTCTCCCGGGGGGCCCTTGGAGACCCAGTACTTC. Amino acids: CASSPGGPLETQYF.

The chain carries TRBV27 and TRBJ2-7, with D perhaps matching TRBD1 (7 bases). The CDR3 length is 17 residues. The V gene lost 5 bases and the J gene lost 5 bases, with 25 bases spanning the gap. Germline CDR1 reads MNHEY; CDR2 reads SMNVEV (reference sequence). CDR3 amino acids: CASSPRRGTATSNEQYF. In nucleotides, the CDR3 is TGTGCCAGCAGTCCCCGGCGCGGGACAGCTACCTCTAACGAGCAGTACTTC.